This T cell receptor (beta chain) was retrieved from a study of chemoradiotherapy in HPV16-positive cancers (dated 2022 in TCRdb). At the level of the whole study: Using functional T-cell assays on cells from a couple of HPV16-positive patients, the researchers defined candidate HPV-specific T-cell clones and common TCR motifs. Next, the candidate HPV-specific TCRs and motifs were followed in TCR repertoires from about 90 patients with HPV-related cancers. The study asked whether T-cell immunity to the HPV oncoproteins E6 and E7 changes during chemoradiotherapy and whether this immunity affects survival. The paper's findings and limits, for the study overall: The functional definition of HPV-specific T cells was derived from only a couple of HPV16-positive patients, and the survival association was reported for HPV16-positive patients. Among HPV16-positive patients, expansion of HPV-responsive T cells during chemoradiotherapy was associated with better recurrence-free survival. Expansion of candidate HPV-specific clones and E7-related TCR motifs was observed in the tumor microenvironment during treatment, whereas no such expansion was observed for non-HPV-specific T cells.

Receptor amplification or capture employed the immunoSEQ multiplex PCR assay. Imported from immuneACCESS, the table was reduced by TCRdb to in-frame sequences with V and J called. These copies leave out some clones; in studies compared against another copy, an unresolved V gene accounts for under half, and the cause of the remainder is not known. This sample comprises 30,000 to 45,000 clones, around 80% of them detected only once. Roughly 3.8% of the sample goes to the ten largest clones. This clone was counted between two and nine times. Its antigen target is currently unknown. No clone much larger than this one lies a single base away; base qualities are absent. Repertoires were sampled repeatedly over the course of chemoradiotherapy, so clonal expansion could be followed in the tumor microenvironment. V is reduced by 2 bases and J by 2 bases, leaving a spacing of 7 bases between them. The germline V gene (reference sequence) yields SGHNT for CDR1 and YYREEE for CDR2. CDR3 length: 13 amino acids, cysteine to phenylalanine. Only the CDR3 part of the read is kept: 39 bases, read in frame from the first base.

This TCR came from a human donor with HPV-associated anogenital cancer. The chain is made from TRBV5-4 and TRBJ1-2, with the D gene call left open. Material: blood, obtained from a patient who underwent chemoradiotherapy. CDR3 region: CASSFMNNYGYTF. At the DNA level, the sequence is TGTGCCAGCAGCTTCATGAACAACTATGGCTACACCTTC.